This T cell receptor (beta chain) was identified during a study of blood T cell repertoires in COVID-19. Only in-frame clones appear in the TCRdb table, and some are missing; sequencing was by immunoSEQ multiplex PCR. The sample lists 65,000 to 100,000 clones, about 91% occurring once. Trimming stripped 3 bases from V and 0 bases from J, with 12 bases between. The germline CDR1 and CDR2 sequences are LNHDA and SQIVND (reference sequence). CDR3 size: 16 residues. The source of this sequence is an elderly woman with acute or convalescent COVID-19. The specimen sequenced was peripheral blood. J is TRBJ2-1 and V is TRBV19; weak D call: TRBD1 (6 bases). DNA of the CDR3: TGTGCCAGTAGTATCCAGGGGACGATCTCCTACAATGAGCAGTTCTTC. This gives the protein CASSIQGTISYNEQFF.